This is a list of T cell receptor beta chains from one sample in a study of Graves' ophthalmopathy and Graves' hyperthyroidism. TCRdb re-analysed the multiplex PCR reads in MiXCR, keeping a single row per CDR3 protein. The data show 200,000 to 250,000 distinct CDR3 sequences, 20% to 25% seen once. Specimen: peripheral blood. The receptors shown here come from a woman aged 45-59 years with Graves' ophthalmopathy. CDR3s include the opening cysteine and the closing phenylalanine or tryptophan. The D gene is left open where the match is weak. Rows give clone size only sometimes, using once, few, many, or a class for an expanded clone.

d_call: NA; v_call: TRBV19; cdr3_length: 14; clone_size: NA; cdr3_aa: CASSIRTGPGELFF
d_call: NA; v_call: TRBV19; cdr3_length: 14; clone_size: many; cdr3_aa: CASSIQVLEPEAFF
d_call: NA; v_call: TRBV20-1; cdr3_length: 16; clone_size: many; cdr3_aa: CSARGPRQLAGETQYF
d_call: NA; v_call: TRBV5-1; cdr3_length: 12; clone_size: many; cdr3_aa: CASSLRTHEQYF
d_call: NA; v_call: TRBV6-5; cdr3_length: 16; clone_size: NA; cdr3_aa: CASSYSSTIAKNIQYF
d_call: NA; v_call: TRBV29-1; cdr3_length: 14; clone_size: NA; cdr3_aa: CSVDNQRQSNGYTF
d_call: NA; v_call: TRBV5-1; cdr3_length: 16; clone_size: NA; cdr3_aa: CASSSLDSLYQETQYF
d_call: TRBD1; v_call: TRBV6-1; cdr3_length: 15; clone_size: few; cdr3_aa: CASSASRTGGGGEYF
d_call: TRBD2; v_call: TRBV28; cdr3_length: 15; clone_size: many; cdr3_aa: CASSLSTSGQETQYF
d_call: NA; v_call: TRBV4-1; cdr3_length: 16; clone_size: many; cdr3_aa: CASSQERGSSFEEQYF
d_call: TRBD2; v_call: TRBV7-3; cdr3_length: 19; clone_size: many; cdr3_aa: CASSLKGLARPIHTGELFF
d_call: NA; v_call: TRBV6-5; cdr3_length: 13; clone_size: many; cdr3_aa: CASNPPRMETQYF
d_call: NA; v_call: TRBV11-2; cdr3_length: 14; clone_size: NA; cdr3_aa: CASNPMRSSYEQYF
d_call: NA; v_call: TRBV28; cdr3_length: 14; clone_size: NA; cdr3_aa: CASSFLSGTDTQYF
d_call: NA; v_call: TRBV19; cdr3_length: 13; clone_size: many; cdr3_aa: CASSIGRAKGYTF
d_call: NA; v_call: TRBV20-1; cdr3_length: 15; clone_size: many; cdr3_aa: CSARDSNGMQETQYF
d_call: TRBD1; v_call: TRBV19; cdr3_length: 15; clone_size: many; cdr3_aa: CASTEVQGANTEAFF
d_call: TRBD2; v_call: TRBV5-1; cdr3_length: 16; clone_size: many; cdr3_aa: CASSPGWSGVGETQYF
d_call: NA; v_call: TRBV29-1; cdr3_length: 12; clone_size: many; cdr3_aa: CSVGGRGYGYTF
d_call: NA; v_call: TRBV5-1; cdr3_length: 13; clone_size: many; cdr3_aa: CASSDSWDFGYTF
d_call: NA; v_call: TRBV30; cdr3_length: 11; clone_size: many; cdr3_aa: CAWSWSTEAFF
d_call: NA; v_call: TRBV5-1; cdr3_length: 13; clone_size: many; cdr3_aa: CASSLADNYGYTF
d_call: NA; v_call: TRBV12-3/TRBV12-4; cdr3_length: 13; clone_size: NA; cdr3_aa: CASSSNPMEGYTF